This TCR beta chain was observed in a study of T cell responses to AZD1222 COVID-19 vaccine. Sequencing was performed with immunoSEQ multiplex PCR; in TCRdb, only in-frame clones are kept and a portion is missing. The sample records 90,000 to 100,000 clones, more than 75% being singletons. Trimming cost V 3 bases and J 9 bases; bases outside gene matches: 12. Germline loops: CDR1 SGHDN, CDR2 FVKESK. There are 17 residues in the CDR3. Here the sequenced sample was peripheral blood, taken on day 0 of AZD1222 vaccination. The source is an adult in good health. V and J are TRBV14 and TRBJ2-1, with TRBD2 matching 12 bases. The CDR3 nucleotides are TGTGCCAGCAGCCATTTCTTTCGACTAGCGGGAGAGGGTGAGCAGTTCTTC. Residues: CASSHFFRLAGEGEQFF. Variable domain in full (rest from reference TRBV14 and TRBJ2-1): EAGVTQFPSHSVIEKGQTVTLRCDPISGHDNLYWYRRVMGKEIKFLLHFVKESKQDESGMPNNRFLAERTGGTYSTLKVQPAELEDSGVYFCASSHFFRLAGEGEQFFGPGTRLTVL.